This T cell receptor (beta chain) emerged from a study of blood T cell repertoires in COVID-19. Study-level information: Donors in the United States, Italy and Spain gave samples during acute or convalescent COVID-19. Sample material is recorded as cDNA or gDNA derived from T cells, B-cell-depleted T cells, or PBMCs.

Methods used by the authors: Cell counts per sample came from amplifying reference gene primers. Repertoires were generated with immunoSEQ multiplex PCR, while TCRdb's copy carries only in-frame clones and drops some. The V and J calls and clone size were taken over from that table, and D and trimming were inferred from the DNA. The sample includes fewer than 45,000 clones, over 75% of them seen just once. Trimming took 5 bases from V and 5 from J, leaving 21 bases between them. This CDR3 is 16 amino acids long. The germline gives CDR1 LNHDA, CDR2 SQIVND (reference sequence). This sequence originates from a human donor in a cohort sampled during active COVID-19. The J gene is TRBJ1-1, the V gene TRBV19, with D tentatively TRBD1 (6 bases). The material sequenced was peripheral blood. The CDR3 sequence: CASSSVRGGGRTEAFF. As DNA, the CDR3 is TGTGCCAGTAGTTCCGTCAGGGGAGGGGGGAGGACTGAAGCTTTCTTT.